These T cell receptor beta chains were read from a single sample in a study of T cell therapy after organ transplantation. These TCRs' antigens remain unknown. The protocol was immunoSEQ multiplex PCR, while the TCRdb copy is restricted to in-frame clones and leaves out a portion. Found here are 45,000 to 60,000 clones, about 95% of them singletons; the top ten hold over 3%. Sequencing used CD8+ T cells from blood, obtained before autologous CMV-specific T cell therapy. The receptor set was obtained from a human patient who had received a solid organ transplant and had CMV disease. The CDR3 runs from the conserved cysteine through the conserved F or W. The D gene is left open where the match is weak. Clone sizes are given selectively: once, few, many, or a class where the clone is expanded.

length | size | J | D | V | CDR3 | DNA
14 | - | TRBJ1-5 | - | TRBV25-1 | CASSVLGSHQPQHF | TGTGCCAGCAGTGTTTTAGGAAGTCATCAGCCCCAGCATTTT
13 | - | TRBJ1-1 | - | TRBV27 | CASSLSLNTEAFF | TGTGCCAGCAGTTTATCTCTGAACACTGAAGCTTTCTTT
14 | - | TRBJ1-1 | TRBD1 | TRBV2 | CASRATGGGTEAFF | TGTGCCAGCAGGGCGACAGGGGGAGGAACTGAAGCTTTCTTT
16 | once | TRBJ2-5 | - | TRBV15 | CATSRDEGRSVETQYF | TGTGCCACCAGCAGAGATGAGGGACGTTCCGTAGAGACCCAGTACTTC
15 | once | TRBJ1-2 | - | TRBV6-4 | CASSDSRGAPYGYTF | TGTGCCAGCAGTGACTCAAGGGGCGCTCCCTATGGCTACACCTTC
16 | - | TRBJ2-3 | - | TRBV10-3 | CAISGESGYSTDTQYF | TGTGCCATCAGTGGGGAAAGCGGGTATAGCACAGATACGCAGTATTTT
15 | - | TRBJ2-3 | - | TRBV4-3 | CASSLAFQGTDTQYF | TGCGCCAGCAGCCTTGCATTCCAGGGCACAGATACGCAGTATTTT
14 | - | TRBJ2-7 | - | TRBV27 | CASSLQPLSYEQYF | TGTGCCAGCAGTTTACAACCCCTCTCCTACGAGCAGTACTTC
14 | - | TRBJ1-2 | - | TRBV5-6 | CASSGPLSNYGYTF | TGTGCCAGCAGCGGCCCGCTTAGTAACTATGGCTACACCTTC
15 | - | TRBJ1-1 | - | TRBV15 | CATSRLGGADTEAFF | TGTGCCACCAGCAGACTTGGGGGGGCAGACACTGAAGCTTTCTTT
14 | - | TRBJ1-5 | - | TRBV4-1 | CASSPLGGNQPQHF | TGCGCCAGCAGCCCCCTAGGGGGCAATCAGCCCCAGCATTTT
15 | - | TRBJ2-7 | TRBD1 | TRBV6-1 | CASSEGRDRAYEQYF | TGTGCCAGCAGTGAAGGCCGGGACAGGGCCTACGAGCAGTACTTC
12 | - | TRBJ1-5 | - | TRBV7-6 | CASSPQGQPQHF | TGTGCCAGCAGCCCTCAGGGGCAGCCCCAGCATTTT
11 | - | TRBJ2-2 | - | TRBV29-1 | CSIEVAGELFF | TGCAGCATCGAAGTCGCCGGGGAGCTGTTTTTT
13 | - | TRBJ2-7 | - | TRBV7-9 | CASSLYQGHEQYF | TGTGCCAGCAGCTTATATCAGGGCCACGAGCAGTACTTC
17 | - | TRBJ2-7 | TRBD1 | TRBV7-9 | CASSPAGTGGAVYEQYF | TGTGCCAGCAGCCCCGCCGGGACAGGGGGCGCCGTCTACGAGCAGTACTTC
16 | - | TRBJ1-1 | - | TRBV27 | CASSLIPGPADTEAFF | TGTGCCAGCAGTCTGATACCGGGACCAGCGGACACTGAAGCTTTCTTT
14 | - | TRBJ1-2 | TRBD1 | TRBV2 | CASSDRQGANGYTF | TGTGCCAGCAGTGACCGCCAGGGGGCAAATGGCTACACCTTC
15 | once | TRBJ2-1 | TRBD2 | TRBV19 | CATRPEAGGYNEQFF | TGTGCCACCCGCCCCGAGGCGGGAGGGTACAATGAGCAGTTCTTC
19 | - | TRBJ2-3 | TRBD1 | TRBV7-6 | CASSWDRLEVRPVTDTQYF | TGTGCCAGCAGTTGGGACAGACTCGAGGTCCGCCCCGTCACAGATACGCAGTATTTT
15 | few | TRBJ2-7 | TRBD1 | TRBV19 | CASSIGSGQTYEQYF | TGTGCCAGTAGTATAGGATCGGGACAGACCTACGAGCAGTACTTC
16 | - | TRBJ2-6 | - | TRBV4-1 | CASSQDAGEGANVLTF | TGCGCCAGCAGCCAAGATGCAGGGGAGGGGGCCAACGTCCTGACTTTC
13 | - | TRBJ1-2 | - | TRBV19 | CASSMSSGYGYTF | TGTGCCAGTAGTATGTCCTCGGGATATGGCTACACCTTC
17 | - | TRBJ2-7 | TRBD1 | TRBV27 | CASSLKGQGQFSYEQYF | TGTGCCAGCAGTTTAAAGGGTCAGGGACAGTTCTCCTACGAGCAGTACTTC
14 | - | TRBJ1-1 | - | TRBV7-3 | CASSSGRGPTEAFF | TGTGCCAGCAGCTCAGGAAGGGGTCCCACTGAAGCTTTCTTT
10 | - | TRBJ1-2 | - | TRBV6-5 | CASRLIGYTF | TGTGCCAGCCGGCTTATCGGCTACACCTTC
15 | - | TRBJ1-6 | TRBD1 | TRBV7-9 | CASSLGQGDNSPLHF | TGTGCCAGCAGCTTAGGACAGGGGGATAATTCACCCCTCCACTTT
14 | - | TRBJ2-7 | - | TRBV19 | CASSISWRAYEQYF | TGTGCCAGTAGTATATCTTGGAGAGCCTACGAGCAGTACTTC
15 | - | TRBJ1-4 | - | TRBV19 | CASSTGLSANEKLFF | TGTGCCAGTAGCACAGGGCTTTCTGCTAATGAAAAACTGTTTTTT